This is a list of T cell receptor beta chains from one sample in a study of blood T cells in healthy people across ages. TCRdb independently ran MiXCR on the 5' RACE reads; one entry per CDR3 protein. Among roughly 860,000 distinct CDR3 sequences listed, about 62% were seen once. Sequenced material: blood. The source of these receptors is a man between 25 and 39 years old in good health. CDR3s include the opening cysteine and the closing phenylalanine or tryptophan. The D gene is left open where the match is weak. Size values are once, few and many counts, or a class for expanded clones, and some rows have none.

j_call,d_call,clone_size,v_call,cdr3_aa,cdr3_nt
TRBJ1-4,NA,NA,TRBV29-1,CSVQTGNNEKLFF,TGCAGCGTTCAAACAGGGAATAATGAAAAACTGTTTTTT
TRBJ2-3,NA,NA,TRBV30,CAWSPERTDTQYF,TGCGCCTGGAGTCCCGAACGGACAGATACGCAGTATTTT
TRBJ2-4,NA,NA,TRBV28,CASSPTGRNKNIQYF,TGTGCCAGCAGTCCGACAGGGAGGAACAAAAACATTCAGTACTTC
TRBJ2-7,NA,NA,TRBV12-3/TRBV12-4,CASRSTIGRNEQYF,TGTGCCAGCAGGTCCACGATTGGGAGAAACGAGCAGTACTTC
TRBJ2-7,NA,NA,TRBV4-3,CASSQDAGSHEQYF,TGCGCCAGCAGCCAAGATGCGGGCTCCCACGAGCAGTACTTC
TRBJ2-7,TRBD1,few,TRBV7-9,CASSSDRRSYEQYF,TGTGCCAGCAGCTCGGACAGGCGCTCCTACGAGCAGTACTTC
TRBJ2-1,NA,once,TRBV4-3,CASSQDMSGLGDEQFF,TGCGCCAGCAGCCAAGATATGAGCGGTCTTGGGGATGAGCAGTTCTTC
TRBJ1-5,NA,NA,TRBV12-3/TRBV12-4,CASSRDTTNQPQHF,TGTGCCAGCAGTCGGGACACAACTAATCAGCCCCAGCATTTT
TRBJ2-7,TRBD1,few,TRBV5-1,CASSLGTGWTYEQYF,TGCGCCAGCAGCTTGGGGACAGGGTGGACCTACGAGCAGTACTTC
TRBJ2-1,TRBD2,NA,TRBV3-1,CASTGAGGPDNEQFF,TGTGCCAGCACCGGAGCGGGGGGGCCTGACAATGAGCAGTTCTTC
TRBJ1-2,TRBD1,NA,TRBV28,CASSLIGTEYYGYTF,TGTGCCAGCAGTTTAATCGGGACAGAGTACTATGGCTACACCTTC
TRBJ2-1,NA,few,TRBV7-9,CASEWDRFNNEQFF,TGTGCCAGTGAGTGGGACCGTTTCAACAATGAGCAGTTCTTC
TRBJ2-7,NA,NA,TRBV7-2,CASSLAGSADSYEQYF,TGTGCCAGCAGCTTAGCGGGTAGCGCGGACTCCTACGAGCAGTACTTC
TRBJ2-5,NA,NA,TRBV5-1,CASSLAGNKEHRYF,TGCGCCAGCAGCTTGGCCGGGAATAAGGAGCACAGGTACTTC
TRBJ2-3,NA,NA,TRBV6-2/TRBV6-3,CASSVRSEDTQYF,TGTGCCAGCAGTGTACGATCGGAGGATACGCAGTATTTT
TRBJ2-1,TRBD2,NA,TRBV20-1,CSAATSGGYNEQFF,TGCAGTGCTGCTACTAGCGGGGGCTACAATGAGCAGTTCTTC
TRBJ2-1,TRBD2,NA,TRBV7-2,CASSSLAGVPNEQFF,TGTGCCAGCAGCTCACTAGCGGGGGTTCCAAATGAGCAGTTCTTC
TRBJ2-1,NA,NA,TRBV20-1,CSARPLEGAPGIVYNEQFF,TGCAGTGCTAGACCTCTGGAGGGGGCCCCGGGGATTGTCTACAATGAGCAGTTCTTC
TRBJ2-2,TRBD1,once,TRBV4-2,CASSQDGQVNTGELFF,TGTGCCAGCAGCCAAGATGGACAGGTGAACACCGGGGAGCTGTTTTTT
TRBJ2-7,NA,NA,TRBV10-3,CAISGGPGSRLKEAQYF,TGTGCCATCTCCGGAGGCCCAGGGTCAAGACTCAAGGAGGCCCAGTACTTC
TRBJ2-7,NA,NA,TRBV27,CASRAMGTAYLGQYEQYF,TGTGCCAGCAGGGCTATGGGGACGGCTTATCTGGGACAATACGAGCAGTACTTC
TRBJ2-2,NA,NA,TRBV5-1,CASSERQLRPSNTGELFF,TGCGCCAGCAGCGAGAGACAGTTACGACCTTCGAACACCGGGGAGCTGTTTTTT
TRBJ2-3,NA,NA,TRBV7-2,CASSGPTTDTQYF,TGTGCCAGCAGCGGCCCAACCACAGATACGCAGTATTTT
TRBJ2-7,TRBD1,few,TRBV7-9,CASSQGQVHEQYF,TGTGCCAGCAGCCAAGGACAGGTCCACGAGCAGTACTTC
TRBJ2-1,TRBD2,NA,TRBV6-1,CASARWTSGGAYNEQFF,TGTGCCAGCGCTAGATGGACTAGCGGGGGGGCATACAATGAGCAGTTCTTC
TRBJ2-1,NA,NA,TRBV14,CASSQETENNEQFF,TGTGCCAGCAGCCAAGAAACGGAGAACAATGAGCAGTTCTTC
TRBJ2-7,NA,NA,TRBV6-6,CATTVGPYEQYF,TGTGCCACCACCGTGGGGCCCTACGAGCAGTACTTC
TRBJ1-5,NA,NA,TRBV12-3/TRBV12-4,CASSREARMNQPQHF,TGTGCCAGCAGTCGTGAGGCAAGAATGAATCAGCCCCAGCATTTT
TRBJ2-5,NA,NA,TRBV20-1,CSAAGTDETQYF,TGCAGTGCTGCAGGGACGGATGAGACCCAGTACTTC